Described below is a single TCR beta chain sequence and its context. Only in-frame clones appear in the TCRdb table, and some are missing; sequencing was by immunoSEQ multiplex PCR. The repertoire holds about 88,000 clones, with around nine tenths as singletons. J was trimmed by 4 bases and V by 7 bases; bases with no gene match: 6. This CDR3 is built from 14 residues. Germline lookup yields CDR1 SEHNR and CDR2 FQNEAQ (reference sequence). This entry belongs to a study of blood T cell repertoires in COVID-19. The sample was peripheral blood. This sequence was found in a woman aged 80 or over with acute or convalescent COVID-19. The chain has TRBV7-9 and TRBJ2-2; TRBD2 aligns across 7 bases. The CDR3 loop is CASTWGEGTGELFF. CDR3 sequence (DNA): TGTGCCAGCACCTGGGGGGAGGGCACCGGGGAGCTGTTTTTT.